The 7 T cell receptor beta chains below were found in one sample sequenced in a study of blood T cell repertoires in COVID-19. The table came from immunoSEQ multiplex PCR; TCRdb's copy has only in-frame clones and leaves some out. The sample shows over 150,000 clones, about 86% of them seen only once. Sequencing used peripheral blood. These receptors originate from an older woman with acute or convalescent COVID-19.

Regarding this clone: The sample holds other DNA sequences that translate to the same CDR3. J is TRBJ1-5 and V is TRBV30, with D uncertain. Germline lookup yields CDR1 GTSNPN and CDR2 SVGIG (reference sequence). CDR3 length: 13 residues. Between the trimmed V and J ends, which lost 2 bases and 4 bases, there was a span of 9 bases. In DNA, the CDR3 is TGTGCCTGGAGTACAAGATCAAATCAGCCCCAGCATTTT. Translating it yields CAWSTRSNQPQHF.

The J gene is TRBJ2-1, the V gene TRBV5-6, with 9 bases aligning to TRBD2. V gave up 3 bases and J gave up 8 bases; unmatched junction bases: 15. The CDR3 sequence is 17 residues long. CDR1 is SGHDT, CDR2 YYEEEE, per germline. The CDR3 nucleotides are TGTGCCAGCAGCTCTACCCTTCGGGCGGGGGGGCAATATGAGCAGTTCTTC. This sequence encodes CASSSTLRAGGQYEQFF.

This chain connects TRBV6-5 to TRBJ2-1; a possible D gene is TRBD2 (5 bases). V was pared by 7 bases and J by 9 bases, with 13 bases between. CDR3 length: 12 residues. CDR1 MNHEY and CDR2 SVGAGI come from the germline V gene. CDR3 nucleotides: TGTGCCAGCAATCATCCAGCGGTTGAGCAGTTCTTC. Its protein is CASNHPAVEQFF.

J is TRBJ1-2 and V is TRBV19; maybe TRBD1 (5 bases). Germline CDR1 and CDR2: LNHDA and SQIVND (reference sequence). The CDR3 is made up of 13 amino acids. Deletions cut 7 bases from V and 3 bases from J, with 12 bases between. The CDR3 spells CASTQGTDYGYTF. Here the CDR3 DNA reads TGTGCCAGTACCCAGGGAACTGACTATGGCTACACCTTC.

The chain uses TRBV2 and TRBJ2-3; weak D call: TRBD2 (6 bases). Trimming cost V 5 bases and J 3 bases, with 21 bases left between them. The germline gives CDR1 SNHLY, CDR2 FYNNEI. The CDR3 sequence is 17 residues long. CDR3 coding DNA: TGTGCCAGCAGTTCTTACGGTGCGGGGACTGGTACAGATACGCAGTATTTT. Its translation is CASSSYGAGTGTDTQYF.

The rearrangement links TRBV28 to TRBJ2-7, with 7 bases identical to TRBD1. The CDR3 contains 14 residues. Germline CDR1 reads MDHEN; CDR2 reads SYDVKM. The V gene end was trimmed by 2 bases and the J gene end by 5 bases; junction bases not matched to a gene: 6. CDR3 region: CASSLAQDRHEQYV. Written as DNA, the CDR3 is TGTGCCAGCAGTTTAGCTCAGGACAGGCACGAGCAGTACGTC.

The chain joins TRBV6-5 to TRBJ2-7; D call uncertain. The CDR3 consists of 14 residues. The V end lost 5 bases, the J end lost 5 bases, and 16 bases lay between the germline ends. Germline-derived CDR1 and CDR2 are MNHEY and SVGAGI. CDR3 bases: TGTGCCAGCAGTCGGTCTTGGGCCCCTGACGAGCAGTACTTC. Protein: CASSRSWAPDEQYF.